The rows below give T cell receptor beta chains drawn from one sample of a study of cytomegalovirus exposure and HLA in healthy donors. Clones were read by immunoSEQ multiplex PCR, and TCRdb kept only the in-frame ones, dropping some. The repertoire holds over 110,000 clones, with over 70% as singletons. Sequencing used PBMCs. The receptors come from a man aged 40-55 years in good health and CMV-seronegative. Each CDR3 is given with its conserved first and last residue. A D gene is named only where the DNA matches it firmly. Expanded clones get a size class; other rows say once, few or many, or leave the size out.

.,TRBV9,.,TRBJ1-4,TGTGCCAGCAGCGTAGTCGGCGGCGATGCAACTAATGAAAAACTGTTTTTT,CASSVVGGDATNEKLFF
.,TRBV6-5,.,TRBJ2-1,TGTGCCAGCAGTTACGGGGGCTTTGCGTCCAATGAGCAGTTCTTC,CASSYGGFASNEQFF
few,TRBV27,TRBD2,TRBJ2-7,TGTGCCAGCAGTTTAACGGAAAGCGGGGGGGCCTACGAGCAGTACTTC,CASSLTESGGAYEQYF
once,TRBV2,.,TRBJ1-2,TGTGCCAGCACCAGGGTTGAGAACTATGGCTACACCTTC,CASTRVENYGYTF
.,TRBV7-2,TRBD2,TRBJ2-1,TGTGCCAGCAGCCCGCCGGGACTAGCGGGGGGCCATGAGCAGTTCTTC,CASSPPGLAGGHEQFF
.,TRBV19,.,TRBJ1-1,TGTGCCAGTAGTATCGACGGAGCAAGAATGGCTGAAGCTTTCTTT,CASSIDGARMAEAFF
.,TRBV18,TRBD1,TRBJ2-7,TGTGCCAGCTCACCACCGGACAGGGGCTACGAGCAGTACTTC,CASSPPDRGYEQYF
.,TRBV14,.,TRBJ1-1,TGTGCCAGCAGCCGGGCGGGAATGAACACTGAAGCTTTCTTT,CASSRAGMNTEAFF
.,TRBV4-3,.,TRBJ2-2,TGCGCCAGCAGCCAATGGTGGGCCACCGGGGAGCTGTTTTTT,CASSQWWATGELFF
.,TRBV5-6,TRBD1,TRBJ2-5,TGTGCCAGCAGGCGGACAGGGGAAGGGGTGACCCAGTACTTC,CASRRTGEGVTQYF
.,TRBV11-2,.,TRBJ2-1,TGTGCCAGCAGCTTAGTTACTTACAATGAGCAGTTCTTC,CASSLVTYNEQFF
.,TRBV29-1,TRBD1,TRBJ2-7,TGCAGCGCCACGGACAGGGCCGCTTACGAGCAGTACTTC,CSATDRAAYEQYF
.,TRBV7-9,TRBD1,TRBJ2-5,TGTGCCGGCAGCTTAGCTGGTACAGGGGGAGAGACCCAGTACTTC,CAGSLAGTGGETQYF
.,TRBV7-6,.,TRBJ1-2,TGTGCCAGCAGCTTAGGTTCAACAACTAACTATGGCTACACCTTC,CASSLGSTTNYGYTF
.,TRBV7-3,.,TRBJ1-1,TGTGCCAGCAGCCGTAGATCGAACACTGAAGCTTTCTTT,CASSRRSNTEAFF
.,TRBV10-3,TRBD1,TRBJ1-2,TGTGCCATCAGTGGGGGGGACAGGGTCTATGGCTACACCTTC,CAISGGDRVYGYTF
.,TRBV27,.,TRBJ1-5,TGTGCCAGCGCCACGGGAGGGCAGCCCCAGCATTTT,CASATGGQPQHF
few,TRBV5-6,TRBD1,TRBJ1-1,TGTGCCAGCAGCTTGGTGGACAGGGGTACTGAAGCTTTCTTT,CASSLVDRGTEAFF
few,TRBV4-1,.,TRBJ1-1,TGCGCCAGCAGCCGAGAATCGACAGTGAACACTGAAGCTTTCTTT,CASSRESTVNTEAFF
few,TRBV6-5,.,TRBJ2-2,TGTGCCAGCAGGGACACCAACACCGGGGAGCTGTTTTTT,CASRDTNTGELFF
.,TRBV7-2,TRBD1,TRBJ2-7,TGTGCCAGCAGCCGGACAGGCCCCTACGAGCAGTACTTC,CASSRTGPYEQYF
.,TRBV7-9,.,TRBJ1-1,TGTGCCAGCAGCTTAGGATCAGAAAAAACTGAAGCTTTCTTT,CASSLGSEKTEAFF
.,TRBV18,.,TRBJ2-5,TGTGCCAGCTCACCCCCCCAGGCTCTCGGGGAAGAGACCCAGTACTTC,CASSPPQALGEETQYF
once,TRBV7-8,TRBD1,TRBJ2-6,TGTGCCAGCAGCCTTCGGACAGGGTATGGGGCCAACGTCCTGACTTTC,CASSLRTGYGANVLTF
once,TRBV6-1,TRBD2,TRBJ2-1,TGTGCCAGCACTCAAAGCGGGGGAAACAATGAGCAGTTCTTC,CASTQSGGNNEQFF
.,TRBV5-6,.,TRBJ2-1,TGTGCCAGCAGCACCTGGACACCTTACAATGAGCAGTTCTTC,CASSTWTPYNEQFF
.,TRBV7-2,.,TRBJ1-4,TGTGCCAGCAGCCTAGAGGGGCAGTTTAATGAAAAACTGTTTTTT,CASSLEGQFNEKLFF
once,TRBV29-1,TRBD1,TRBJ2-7,TGCAGCGTTGAGGGGACAGTCACCTACGAGCAGTACTTC,CSVEGTVTYEQYF
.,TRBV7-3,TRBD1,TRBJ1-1,TGTGCCAGCAGCTTAAGGGGACAGGTGAACACTGAAGCTTTCTTT,CASSLRGQVNTEAFF
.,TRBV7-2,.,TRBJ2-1,TGTGCCAGCAGCTTAGTTACAGACAATGAGCAGTTCTTC,CASSLVTDNEQFF
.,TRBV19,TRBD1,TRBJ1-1,TGTGCCAGTAGTACCCAGGACAGGATGAACACTGAAGCTTTCTTT,CASSTQDRMNTEAFF
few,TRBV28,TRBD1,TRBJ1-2,TGTGCCAGCAGTTCCTATCTAGACAGGGGTAGTGGCTACACCTTC,CASSSYLDRGSGYTF
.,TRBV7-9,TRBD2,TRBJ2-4,TGTGCCAGCAGCTTGGGGGGGGTGGCCAAAAACATTCAGTACTTC,CASSLGGVAKNIQYF
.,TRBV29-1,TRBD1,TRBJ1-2,TGCAGCGGCCTCGGGGGGACAGGGTCTGACTATGGCTACACCTTC,CSGLGGTGSDYGYTF
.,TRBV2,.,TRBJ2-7,TGTGCCAGCAGTCCGCGGGAACAGAGGGACGAGCAGTACTTC,CASSPREQRDEQYF
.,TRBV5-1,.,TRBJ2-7,TGCGCCAGCAGCCCTAGCGAGTCCTACGAGCAGTACTTC,CASSPSESYEQYF
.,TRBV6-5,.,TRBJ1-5,TGTGCCAGCAAGAGGGAGGCGGGAGGCAATCAGCCCCAGCATTTT,CASKREAGGNQPQHF
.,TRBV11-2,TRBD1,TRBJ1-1,TGTGCCAGCAGCTTCCGCAGGGGGCGTCACGGCACTGAAGCTTTCTTT,CASSFRRGRHGTEAFF
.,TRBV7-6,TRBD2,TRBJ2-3,TGTGCCAGCAGCACCATGACTAGCGGGAAGTTCACAGATACGCAGTATTTT,CASSTMTSGKFTDTQYF
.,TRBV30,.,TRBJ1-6,TGTGCCTGGGATTACGCGGGCCTTACAAGGACTAATTCACCCCTCCACTTT,CAWDYAGLTRTNSPLHF
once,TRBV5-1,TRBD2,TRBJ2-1,TGCGCCAGCGAGCTTAGCGGGGGGGCCAATGAGCAGTTCTTC,CASELSGGANEQFF
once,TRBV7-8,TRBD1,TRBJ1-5,TGTGCCAGCAGTCATATCTTTCGGACAGGGATCAGGAATCAGCCCCAGCATTTT,CASSHIFRTGIRNQPQHF
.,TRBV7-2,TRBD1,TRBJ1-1,TGTGCCAGCAGCTTTACACGGACAGGGCTAATGAACACTGAAGCTTTCTTT,CASSFTRTGLMNTEAFF
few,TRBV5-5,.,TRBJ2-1,TGTGCCAGCATCCCTCAGGGTCCGGCCTACAATGAGCAGTTCTTC,CASIPQGPAYNEQFF
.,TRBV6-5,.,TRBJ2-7,TGTGCCAGCAGTTACTTGCAGGGAATATTCGAGCAGTACTTC,CASSYLQGIFEQYF
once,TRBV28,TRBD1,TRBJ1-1,TGTGCCAGCGCAGGGGGACGCACTGAAGCTTTCTTT,CASAGGRTEAFF
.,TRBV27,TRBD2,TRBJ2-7,TGTGCCAGCAGACCCGGGACTAGCGGCTCCTACGAGCAGTACTTC,CASRPGTSGSYEQYF
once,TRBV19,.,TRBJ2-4,TGTGCCAGTAGTATAGCTGGGGCTGGAAACATTCAGTACTTC,CASSIAGAGNIQYF
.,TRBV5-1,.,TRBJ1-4,TGCGCCAGCAGCTTTGCAGGGGCTGCGTCGGGGGAAAAACTGTTTTTT,CASSFAGAASGEKLFF
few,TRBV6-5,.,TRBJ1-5,TGTGCCAGCAGCAGACAGGACGGCAATCAGCCCCAGCATTTT,CASSRQDGNQPQHF
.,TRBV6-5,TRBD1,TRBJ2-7,TGTGCCAGCAGTTACGAATGGCAGGGGGAGACCTACGAGCAGTACTTC,CASSYEWQGETYEQYF
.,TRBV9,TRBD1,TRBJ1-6,TGTGCCAGCAGCGTAGCTACGGGACAGGGTGTATCACCCCTCCACTTT,CASSVATGQGVSPLHF
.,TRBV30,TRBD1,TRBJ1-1,TGTGCCTGGAGTGTAGGGACAGGGAACACTGAAGCTTTCTTT,CAWSVGTGNTEAFF
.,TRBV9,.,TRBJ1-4,TGTGCCAGCAGCGTAGGTAGGGGCGGTGAAAAACTGTTTTTT,CASSVGRGGEKLFF
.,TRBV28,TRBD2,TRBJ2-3,TGTGCCAGCACTCGTGTGGGACTAAGCACAGATACGCAGTATTTT,CASTRVGLSTDTQYF
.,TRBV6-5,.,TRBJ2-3,TGTGCCAGCAGTTTCCTGGATACGCAGTATTTT,CASSFLDTQYF
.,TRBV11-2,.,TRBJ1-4,TGTGCCAGCAGCTTAGTTGGAGGAACAACTAATGAAAAACTGTTTTTT,CASSLVGGTTNEKLFF
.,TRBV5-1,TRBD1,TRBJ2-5,TGCGCCAGCAGCTTGGGGGACAGGGGAGAGACCCAGTACTTC,CASSLGDRGETQYF